The 18 T cell receptor beta chains presented below share a single source sample, sequenced in a study of early T cells in non-severe SARS-CoV-2 infection. TCRdb recomputed calls from the 5' RACE reads with MiXCR, one row per CDR3 protein. The sample holds approximately 90,000 distinct CDR3 sequences, about 11% seen once. This specimen consisted of whole blood, obtained at baseline. Receptor source: an adult who was a healthcare worker with PCR-confirmed SARS-CoV-2 infection or an uninfected control (not recorded which).

In DNA form, the CDR3 reads TGTGCCAGCAGTTTAGAGGGGGCTGGGGCTTTCTTT. Translation gives CASSLEGAGAFF. This chain links TRBV12-3 or TRBV12-4 with TRBJ1-1; 7 bases agree with TRBD1. With V trimmed by 1 base and J by 11 bases, 4 bases remained unmatched. The CDR3 is made up of 12 amino acids.

This clonotype was recorded many times. The CDR3 sequence: CASSSGTSYYNEQFF. Written as DNA, the CDR3 is TGTGCCAGCAGCTCCGGGACTAGCTACTACAATGAGCAGTTCTTC. The chain couples TRBV7-8 to TRBJ2-1; 9 bases fit TRBD2. Trimming took 4 bases from V and 3 from J; bases not matched to a gene: 4. The germline V gene encodes CDR1 SGHVS and CDR2 FQNEAQ. CDR3 length equals 15 residues.

The chain couples TRBV19 to TRBJ2-3; D gene unclear. Germline V gives CDR1 LNHDA, CDR2 SQIVND (reference sequence). This CDR3 contains 13 residues. The DNA for the CDR3 is TGTGCATCCGGCCTTTACCTCACAGATACGCAGTATTTT. Translating gives CASGLYLTDTQYF. The full variable domain, rest sourced from reference TRBV19 and TRBJ2-3, is DGGITQSPKYLFRKEGQNVTLSCEQNLNHDAMYWYRQDPGQGLRLIYYSQIVNDFQKGDIAEGYSVSREKKESFPLTVTSAQKNPTAFYLCASGLYLTDTQYFGPGTRLTVL.

This clonotype was observed at least ten times. Sequence at one end of the junction differs from germline and may be a read error. The chain carries TRBV9 and TRBJ2-2, with D tentatively TRBD1 or TRBD2 (5 bases each). CDR3 length equals 15 residues. The germline V gene encodes CDR1 SGDLS and CDR2 YYNGEE. As DNA, the CDR3 is TGTGCCACCAGCGTGGGGGTCGTGAACACCGGGGAGCTGTTTTTT. Protein product: CATSVGVVNTGELFF.

This clonotype was recorded only once. The chain carries TRBV29-1 and TRBJ2-1; D unresolved. The CDR3 spans 12 residues. Deletions cut 7 bases from V and 0 bases from J, with 7 bases between. Germline-derived CDR1 and CDR2 are SQVTM and ANQGSEA. CDR3 in DNA: TGCAGCGGGAGTCTCTCCTACAATGAGCAGTTCTTC. Protein product: CSGSLSYNEQFF.

The chain combines TRBV20-1 with TRBJ2-1; 8 bases agree with TRBD2. CDR3 length equals 16 residues. CDR1 and CDR2 from the germline V gene are DFQATT and SNEGSKA (reference sequence). With 1 base clipped from V and 3 bases from J, the junction kept 8 bases outside the gene matches. CDR3 coding DNA: TGCAGTGCTAGAGTTTCGGGAGCGGGAGACTACAATGAGCAGTTCTTC. As protein: CSARVSGAGDYNEQFF.

This clonotype was counted only a few times. This chain connects TRBV3-1 to TRBJ1-1; D not certain. This CDR3 has 12 amino acids. The V gene lost 1 base and the J gene lost 4 bases, with 4 bases spanning the gap. Germline lookup yields CDR1 LGHDT and CDR2 YNNKEL (reference sequence). This chain's CDR3 is CASSQGITEAFF. Here the CDR3 DNA reads TGTGCCAGCAGCCAAGGAATCACTGAAGCTTTCTTT.

This clonotype has at least ten counts. The rearrangement links TRBV29-1 to TRBJ2-4; 10 bases match TRBD1. Germline trimming cut 6 bases from V and 3 bases from J; bases unmatched to any gene: 8. CDR3 length: 15 residues. From germline, CDR1 is SQVTM and CDR2 ANQGSEA. The CDR3 loop is CSVGGTGVNKNIQYF. The CDR3, as DNA: TGCAGCGTGGGTGGGACAGGGGTTAACAAAAACATTCAGTACTTC.

In this sample, this clonotype is medium-sized. This rearrangement joins TRBV27 to TRBJ2-5; 12 bases are a match to TRBD1. J was trimmed by 4 bases and V by 6 bases; bases with no gene match: 15. The CDR3 is 18 amino acids. Germline-derived CDR1 and CDR2 are MNHEY and SMNVEV (reference sequence). The CDR3 loop reads CASSPPFGTGGSGETQYF. The CDR3 DNA reads TGTGCCAGCAGCCCCCCGTTCGGGACAGGGGGCTCGGGAGAGACCCAGTACTTC.

This clonotype was detected a few times. The chain employs TRBV2 and TRBJ1-6; D is possibly TRBD1 (6 bases). CDR1 is SNHLY, CDR2 FYNNEI, per germline. The germline V and J ends were trimmed by 7 bases and 6 bases, with 10 bases remaining between them. The CDR3 runs 13 residues. CDR3 sequence reads: CASIRTANSPLHF. CDR3 DNA: TGTGCCAGCATACGGACAGCTAATTCACCCCTCCACTTT. Looking up the rest from reference TRBV2 and TRBJ1-6 gives the full variable domain: EPEVTQTPSHQVTQMGQEVILRCVPISNHLYFYWYRQILGQKVEFLVSFYNNEISEKSEIFDDQFSVERPDGSNFTLKIRSTKLEDSAMYFCASIRTANSPLHFGNGTRLTVT.

A few counts support this clonotype. The J gene is TRBJ2-2, the V gene TRBV6-4; D is perhaps TRBD2 (6 bases). Germline CDR1 is MRHNA and CDR2 is SNTAGT. The CDR3 totals 13 residues. Trimming removed 2 bases from V and 6 bases from J, with 7 bases in between. The CDR3 sequence is CASSDRDSGELFF. CDR3 nucleotide sequence: TGTGCCAGCAGTGACAGGGACTCCGGGGAGCTGTTTTTT.

The chain carries TRBV9 and TRBJ1-2, with D unresolved. Trimming took 3 bases from V and 8 from J, leaving 8 bases between them. CDR1 is SGDLS, CDR2 YYNGEE, per germline. The CDR3 sequence is 11 residues long. This CDR3 reads CASSASQGYTF. The CDR3 DNA sequence: TGTGCCAGCAGCGCCTCACAAGGCTACACCTTC. The full variable domain, in which reference TRBV9 and TRBJ1-2 provide the parts outside the CDR3, is DSGVTQTPKHLITATGQRVTLRCSPRSGDLSVYWYQQSLDQGLQFLIQYYNGEERAKGNILERFSAQQFPDLHSELNLSSLELGDSALYFCASSASQGYTFGSGTRLTVV.

This clonotype occurred many times. V usage is TRBV20-1 and J usage is TRBJ1-5; no clear D. The CDR3 covers 13 residues. Trimming cost V 4 bases and J 8 bases, with 15 bases left between them. Germline CDR1 DFQATT, CDR2 SNEGSKA (reference sequence). The CDR3 bases are TGCAGTGCTACCGCGGGATACGGAAAGCCCCAGCATTTT. It is translated as CSATAGYGKPQHF.

The CDR3 DNA is TGCAGTGCTAGTGAGCGGGGGGGACGAGGGACAGATACGCAGTATTTT. It specifies CSASERGGRGTDTQYF. The chain joins TRBV20-1 to TRBJ2-3; TRBD2 matches 10 bases. The trim removed 3 bases at V and 3 bases at J, leaving 9 bases unmatched. Germline V gene data show CDR1 as DFQATT and CDR2 as SNEGSKA (reference sequence). The length of the CDR3 is 16 residues.

In this sample, this clonotype turned up many times. The V and J genes are TRBV2 and TRBJ2-5; 10 bases are shared with TRBD1. This CDR3 is 14 amino acids long. V lost 3 bases to trimming and J lost 5 bases; unmatched junction nucleotides: 3. CDR1 is SNHLY, CDR2 FYNNEI, per germline. The CDR3 is CASSDDRGLETQYF. The CDR3 nucleotides read TGTGCCAGCAGTGACGACAGGGGGCTGGAGACCCAGTACTTC.

This clonotype was counted a few times. The V and J genes are TRBV5-4 and TRBJ2-2, with D unclear. The CDR3 consists of 15 residues. Germline lookup yields CDR1 SGHNT and CDR2 YYREEE (reference sequence). V gave up 0 bases and J gave up 3 bases, with 9 bases separating them. The CDR3, as DNA: TGTGCCAGCAGCTTGGACCCCGTGGACACCGGGGAGCTGTTTTTT. Amino acid sequence: CASSLDPVDTGELFF. The variable domain in full, with the rest retrieved from reference TRBV5-4 and TRBJ2-2, is ETGVTQSPTHLIKTRGQQVTLRCSSQSGHNTVSWYQQALGQGPQFIFQYYREEENGRGNFPPRFSGLQFPNYSSELNVNALELDDSALYLCASSLDPVDTGELFFGEGSRLTVL.

This clonotype was counted many times. V gene TRBV6-2 or TRBV6-3 combines with J gene TRBJ1-2; TRBD1 matches 7 bases. The CDR3 runs 14 residues. CDR1 is MNHEY and CDR2 is SVGEGT in the germline V gene. Trimming removed 6 bases from V and 2 bases from J; junction bases left unmatched: 6. CDR3 protein: CASRMGQTNYGYTF. For the CDR3, the DNA is TGTGCCAGCAGAATGGGACAGACAAACTATGGCTACACCTTC.

Only a few counts were recorded for this clonotype. The chain is built from TRBV7-2 and TRBJ2-3; D not resolved. This CDR3 spans 14 amino acids. V dropped 1 base and J dropped 4 bases, with 9 bases sitting between them. CDR1 is SGHTA, CDR2 FQGNSA, per germline. The CDR3 protein is CASSLVVSPDTQYF. The CDR3, as DNA: TGTGCCAGCAGCTTAGTGGTGTCCCCAGATACGCAGTATTTT.